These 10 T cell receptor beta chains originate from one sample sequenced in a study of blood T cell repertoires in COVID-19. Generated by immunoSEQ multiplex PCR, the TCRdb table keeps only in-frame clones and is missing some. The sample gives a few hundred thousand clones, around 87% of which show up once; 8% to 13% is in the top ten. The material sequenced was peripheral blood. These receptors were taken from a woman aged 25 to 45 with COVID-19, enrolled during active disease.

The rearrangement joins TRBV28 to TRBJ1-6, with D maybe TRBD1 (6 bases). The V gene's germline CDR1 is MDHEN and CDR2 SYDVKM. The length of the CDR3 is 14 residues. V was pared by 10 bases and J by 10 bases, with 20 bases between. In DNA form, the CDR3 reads TGTGCCACAGGGACACCTCCAACTAGGTCACCCCTCCACTTT. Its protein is CATGTPPTRSPLHF.

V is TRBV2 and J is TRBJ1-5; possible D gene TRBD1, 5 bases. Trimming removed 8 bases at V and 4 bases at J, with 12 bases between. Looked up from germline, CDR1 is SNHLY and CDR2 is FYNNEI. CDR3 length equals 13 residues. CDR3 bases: TGTGCCAGCGGGGGGGGGATGAATCAGCCCCAGCATTTT. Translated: CASGGGMNQPQHF.

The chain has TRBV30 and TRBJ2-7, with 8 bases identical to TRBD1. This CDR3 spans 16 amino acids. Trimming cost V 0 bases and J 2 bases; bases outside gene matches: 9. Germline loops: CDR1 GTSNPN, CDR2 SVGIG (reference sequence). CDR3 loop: CAWSVLGTGGAYEQYF. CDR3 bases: TGTGCCTGGAGTGTACTAGGGACAGGCGGGGCCTACGAGCAGTACTTC.

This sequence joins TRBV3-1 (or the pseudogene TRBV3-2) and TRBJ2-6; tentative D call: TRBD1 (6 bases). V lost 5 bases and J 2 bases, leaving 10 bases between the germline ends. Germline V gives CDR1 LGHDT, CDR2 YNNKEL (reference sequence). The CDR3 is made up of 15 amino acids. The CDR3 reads CASSTPGAGANVLTF. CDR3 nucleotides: TGTGCCAGCAGCACACCAGGGGCTGGGGCCAACGTCCTGACTTTC.

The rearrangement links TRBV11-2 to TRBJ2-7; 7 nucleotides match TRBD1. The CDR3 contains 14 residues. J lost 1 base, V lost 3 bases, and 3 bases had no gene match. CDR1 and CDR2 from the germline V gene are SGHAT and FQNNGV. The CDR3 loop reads CASSFGTESYEQYF. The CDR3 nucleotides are TGTGCCAGCAGCTTCGGGACAGAATCCTACGAGCAGTACTTC.

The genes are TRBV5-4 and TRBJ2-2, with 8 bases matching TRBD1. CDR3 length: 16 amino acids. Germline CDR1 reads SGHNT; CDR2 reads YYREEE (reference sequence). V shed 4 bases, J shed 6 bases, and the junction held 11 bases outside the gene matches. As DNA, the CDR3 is TGTGCCAGCAGCCCTAACAGGGGGAATATCGCCGGGGAGCTGTTTTTT. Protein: CASSPNRGNIAGELFF.

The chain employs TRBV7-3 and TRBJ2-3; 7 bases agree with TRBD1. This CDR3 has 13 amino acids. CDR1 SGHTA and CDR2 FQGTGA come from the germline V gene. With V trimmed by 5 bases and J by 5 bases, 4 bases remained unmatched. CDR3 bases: TGTGCCAGCAGCAGGCAGGGGGTAGATACGCAGTATTTT. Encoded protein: CASSRQGVDTQYF.

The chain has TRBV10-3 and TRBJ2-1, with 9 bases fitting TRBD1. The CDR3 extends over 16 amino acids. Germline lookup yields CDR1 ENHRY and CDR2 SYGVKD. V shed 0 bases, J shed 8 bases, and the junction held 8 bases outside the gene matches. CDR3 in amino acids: CAISESVDRGVDEQFF. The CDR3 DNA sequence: TGTGCCATCAGTGAGTCGGTGGACAGGGGTGTGGATGAGCAGTTCTTC.

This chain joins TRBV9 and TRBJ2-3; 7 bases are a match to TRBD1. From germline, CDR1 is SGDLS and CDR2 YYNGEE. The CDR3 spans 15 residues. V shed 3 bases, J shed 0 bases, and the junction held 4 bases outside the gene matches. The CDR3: CASSATGISTDTQYF. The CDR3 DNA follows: TGTGCCAGCAGCGCGACAGGGATTAGCACAGATACGCAGTATTTT.

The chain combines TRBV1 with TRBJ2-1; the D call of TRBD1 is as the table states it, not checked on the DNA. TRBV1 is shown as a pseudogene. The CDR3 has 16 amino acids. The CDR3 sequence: CTSSLRIRPGYNEQFF. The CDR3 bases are TGCACCAGCAGCCTGCGCATCCGCCCAGGATACAATGAGCAGTTCTTC.